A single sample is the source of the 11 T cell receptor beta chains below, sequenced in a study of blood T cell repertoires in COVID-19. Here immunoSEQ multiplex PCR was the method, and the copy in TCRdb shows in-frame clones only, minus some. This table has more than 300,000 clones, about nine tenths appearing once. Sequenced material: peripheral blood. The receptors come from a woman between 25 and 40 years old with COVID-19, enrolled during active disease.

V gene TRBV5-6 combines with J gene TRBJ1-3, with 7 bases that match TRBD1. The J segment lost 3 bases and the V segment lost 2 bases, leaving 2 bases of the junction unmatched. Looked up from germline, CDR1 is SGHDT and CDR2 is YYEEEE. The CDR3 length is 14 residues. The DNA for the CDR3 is TGTGCCAGCAGCTTCAGACAGGGTGGAAACACCATATATTTT. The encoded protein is CASSFRQGGNTIYF.

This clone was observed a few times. The CDR3 loop reads CASSRDRPGHYTEAFF. CDR3 coding DNA: TGCGCCAGCAGCCGCGATAGGCCGGGACACTACACTGAAGCTTTCTTT. The chain carries TRBV5-1 and TRBJ1-1, with D possibly TRBD1 on 6 matching bases. Germline loops: CDR1 SGHRS, CDR2 YFSETQ. The CDR3 is 16 amino acids. Trimming removed 4 bases from V and 3 bases from J, with 19 bases in between.

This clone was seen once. CDR3 region: CASSQDRTGSFYEQYF. CDR3 bases: TGTGCCAGCAGCCAAGATAGGACAGGGAGTTTCTACGAGCAGTACTTC. The chain couples TRBV4-2 to TRBJ2-7; 8 bases agree with TRBD1. The CDR3 is 16 residues long. Trimming removed 0 bases from V and 3 bases from J; junction bases left unmatched: 7. Germline CDR1 is LGHNA and CDR2 is YNFKEQ.

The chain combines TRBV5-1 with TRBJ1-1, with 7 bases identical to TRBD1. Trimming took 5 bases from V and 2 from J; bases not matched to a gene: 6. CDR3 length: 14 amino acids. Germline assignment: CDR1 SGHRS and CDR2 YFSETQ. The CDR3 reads CASSFDRVNTEAFF. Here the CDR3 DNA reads TGCGCCAGCAGTTTCGACAGGGTAAACACTGAAGCTTTCTTT.

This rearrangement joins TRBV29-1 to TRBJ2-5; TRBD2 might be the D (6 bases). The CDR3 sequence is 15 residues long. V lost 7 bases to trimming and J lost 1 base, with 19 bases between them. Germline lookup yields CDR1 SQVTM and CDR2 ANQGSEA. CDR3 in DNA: TGCAGCGCGACTCCTCCGGGACTCTCCCAAGAGACCCAGTACTTC. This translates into CSATPPGLSQETQYF. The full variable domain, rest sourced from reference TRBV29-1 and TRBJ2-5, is SAVISQKPSRDICQRGTSLTIQCQVDSQVTMMFWYRQQPGQSLTLIATANQGSEATYESGFVIDKFPISRPNLTFSTLTVSNMSPEDSSIYLCSATPPGLSQETQYFGPGTRLLVL.

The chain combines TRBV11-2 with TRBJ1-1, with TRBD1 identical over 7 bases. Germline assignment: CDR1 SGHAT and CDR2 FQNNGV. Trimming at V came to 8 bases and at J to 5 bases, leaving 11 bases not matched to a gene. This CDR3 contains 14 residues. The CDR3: CASPHRAGGTEAFF. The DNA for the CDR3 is TGTGCCAGCCCCCACCGGGCAGGGGGTACTGAAGCTTTCTTT.

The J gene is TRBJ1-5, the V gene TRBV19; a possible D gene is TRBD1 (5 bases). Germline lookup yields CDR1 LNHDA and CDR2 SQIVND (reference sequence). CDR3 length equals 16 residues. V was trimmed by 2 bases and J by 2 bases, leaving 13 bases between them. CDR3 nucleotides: TGTGCCAGTAGTATATGGCGGGGGGGAGGCAATCAGCCCCAGCATTTT. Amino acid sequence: CASSIWRGGGNQPQHF.

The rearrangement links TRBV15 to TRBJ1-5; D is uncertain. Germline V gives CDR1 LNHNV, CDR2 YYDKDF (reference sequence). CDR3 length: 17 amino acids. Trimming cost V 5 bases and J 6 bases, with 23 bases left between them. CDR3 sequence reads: CATSPSTGYSRGQPQHF. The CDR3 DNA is TGTGCCACCAGCCCCTCCACCGGGTATTCCCGCGGTCAGCCCCAGCATTTT.

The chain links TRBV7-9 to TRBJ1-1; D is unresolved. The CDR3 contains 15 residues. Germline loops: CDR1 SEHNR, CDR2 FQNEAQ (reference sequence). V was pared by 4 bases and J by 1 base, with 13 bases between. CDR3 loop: CASSSTRSGNTEAFF. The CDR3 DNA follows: TGTGCCAGCAGCTCCACTAGGAGCGGGAACACTGAAGCTTTCTTT.

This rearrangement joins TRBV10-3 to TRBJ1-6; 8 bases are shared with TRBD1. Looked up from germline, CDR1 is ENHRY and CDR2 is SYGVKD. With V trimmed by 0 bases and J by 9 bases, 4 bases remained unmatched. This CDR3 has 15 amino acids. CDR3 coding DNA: TGTGCCATCAGTGAGTCGGGACAGGCGCGTTCACCCCTCCACTTT. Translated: CAISESGQARSPLHF.

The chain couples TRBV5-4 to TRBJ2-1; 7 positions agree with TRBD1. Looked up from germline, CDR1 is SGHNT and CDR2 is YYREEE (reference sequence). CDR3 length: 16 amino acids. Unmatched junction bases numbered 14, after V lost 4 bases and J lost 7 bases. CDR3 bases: TGTGCCAGCAGCCCCATGACAGGGCCCCATTGGAATGAGCAGTTCTTC. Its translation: CASSPMTGPHWNEQFF.